The 28 T cell receptor beta chains in this list originate from one sample, sequenced in a study of blood T cell repertoires in COVID-19. Profiled with immunoSEQ multiplex PCR; TCRdb holds only in-frame clones, not every one. The sample records 80,000 to 95,000 clones, 80% to 85% being singletons. The sequencing input was peripheral blood. These receptors originate from a woman aged 80 or older with active or convalescent COVID-19.

The chain has TRBV7-9 and TRBJ1-1; D perhaps matches TRBD1 (6 bases). The CDR3 sequence is 15 residues long. The ends were cut back, 1 base at V and 5 bases at J, with 14 bases in the middle. The germline V gene encodes CDR1 SEHNR and CDR2 FQNEAQ (reference sequence). Here the CDR3 DNA reads TGTGCCAGCAGCTTAGTTACACAGGGTATAACTGAAGCTTTCTTT. Protein sequence: CASSLVTQGITEAFF.

The J gene is TRBJ2-3, the V gene TRBV4-2; 8 bases fit TRBD2. The ends lost 0 bases at V and 5 bases at J; junction bases unmatched: 7. This CDR3 is built from 16 residues. Germline V gives CDR1 LGHNA, CDR2 YNFKEQ. CDR3 in amino acids: CASSQDWNSGIDTQYF. The CDR3 DNA follows: TGTGCCAGCAGCCAAGATTGGAATAGCGGGATAGATACGCAGTATTTT.

CDR3: CASSERAGTGNEQFF. Here the CDR3 DNA reads TGTGCCAGCAGTGAAAGGGCGGGGACGGGAAATGAGCAGTTCTTC. The chain recombines TRBV2 with TRBJ2-1; weak D call: TRBD2 (6 bases). CDR1 and CDR2 (germline): SNHLY, FYNNEI. V was pared by 2 bases and J by 7 bases, with 15 bases between. The CDR3 sequence is 15 residues long. The full variable domain, in which reference TRBV2 and TRBJ2-1 provide the parts outside the CDR3, is EPEVTQTPSHQVTQMGQEVILRCVPISNHLYFYWYRQILGQKVEFLVSFYNNEISEKSEIFDDQFSVERPDGSNFTLKIRSTKLEDSAMYFCASSERAGTGNEQFFGPGTRLTVL.

V gene TRBV28 combines with J gene TRBJ1-1; D might be TRBD1 (6 bases). This CDR3 comprises 14 residues. CDR1 and CDR2 (germline): MDHEN, SYDVKM. V shed 5 bases and J shed 1 base, with 11 bases lying between them. The CDR3 coding sequence is TGTGCCAGCAGTACAGGGTGGGGGAACACTGAAGCTTTCTTT. It yields the protein CASSTGWGNTEAFF.

This clone is a singleton in its sample. The chain uses TRBV19 and TRBJ2-3, with a possible D match to TRBD2 (5 bases). Germline CDR1 and CDR2: LNHDA and SQIVND (reference sequence). Deletions cut 3 bases from V and 11 bases from J, with 15 bases between. The CDR3 length is 13 residues. The CDR3 nucleotides are TGTGCCAGTAGTATGGAGGTGAACTTTTGGCAGTATTTT. Translation gives CASSMEVNFWQYF.

A remark on this clone: One end of the junction does not line up with germline, which may come from a read error. The chain employs TRBV3-1 (or the pseudogene TRBV3-2) and TRBJ2-3, with TRBD2 matching over 8 bases. This CDR3 has 15 residues. CDR1 is LGHDT and CDR2 is YNNKEL in the germline V gene (reference sequence). The DNA for the CDR3 is TGTGCCAGCAGCCCCTCCTCTCAACGACTAGCGCCTACGAGTTTT. Residues: CASSPSSQRLAPTSF.

V usage is TRBV19 and J usage is TRBJ2-3; D gene unclear. V lost 7 bases and J 5 bases, leaving 7 bases between the germline ends. The CDR3 has 11 residues. CDR1 and CDR2 from the germline V gene are LNHDA and SQIVND (reference sequence). The DNA of the CDR3 is TGTGCCAGTATTAGTGGAGATACGCAGTATTTT. Its translation: CASISGDTQYF.

The table lists this clone with a count of one. V usage is TRBV10-3 and J usage is TRBJ1-4, with TRBD1 as a possible D gene (6 bases). This CDR3 contains 16 residues. The ends were cut back, 2 bases at V and 8 bases at J, with 18 bases in the middle. Germline assignment: CDR1 ENHRY and CDR2 SYGVKD. CDR3 residues: CAISEAGAGAGEKLFF. In nucleotides, the CDR3 is TGTGCCATCAGTGAGGCCGGGGCAGGGGCAGGAGAAAAACTGTTTTTT.

This chain joins TRBV15 and TRBJ1-5; the match to TRBD1 covers 7 bases. Unmatched junction bases numbered 3, after V lost 3 bases and J lost 4 bases. Germline CDR1 is LNHNV and CDR2 is YYDKDF (reference sequence). The CDR3 loop spans 14 amino acids. For the CDR3, the DNA is TGTGCCACCAGCAGCCAGGACAGGAATCAGCCCCAGCATTTT. Translation gives CATSSQDRNQPQHF.

J is TRBJ2-2 and V is TRBV30; no clear D gene. V was shortened by 0 bases and J by 1 base, with 6 bases between the two germline ends. This CDR3 comprises 14 residues. Germline lookup yields CDR1 GTSNPN and CDR2 SVGIG (reference sequence). The CDR3 nucleotides read TGTGCCTGGAGTGTAGGAGTGAACACCGGGGAGCTGTTTTTT. It codes for CAWSVGVNTGELFF.

The V gene is TRBV4-3, the J gene TRBJ2-7; 8 bases align to TRBD2. The CDR3 extends over 14 amino acids. Germline values: CDR1 LGHNA, CDR2 YSLEER. The ends lost 0 bases at V and 4 bases at J; junction bases unmatched: 2. The CDR3: CASSQELAGYEQYF. In DNA form, the CDR3 reads TGCGCCAGCAGCCAAGAATTAGCGGGGTACGAGCAGTACTTC.

This clone appeared a few times. The chain uses TRBV5-1 and TRBJ2-7; D perhaps matches TRBD2 (6 bases). In germline, CDR1 is SGHRS, CDR2 YFSETQ. This CDR3 spans 16 amino acids. V lost 0 bases and J 6 bases, leaving 19 bases between the germline ends. The CDR3 region is CASSLGLLEGLGEQYF. CDR3 DNA sequence: TGCGCCAGCAGCTTGGGATTGTTGGAGGGGCTGGGCGAGCAGTACTTC.

The chain joins TRBV6-4 to TRBJ1-2; 7 nucleotides match TRBD1. The ends lost 10 bases at V and 7 bases at J; junction bases unmatched: 12. Germline-derived CDR1 and CDR2 are MRHNA and SNTAGT. This CDR3 has 13 amino acids. This CDR3 reads CANPSEGAGGYTF. The CDR3 coding sequence is TGTGCCAACCCTAGTGAGGGGGCCGGTGGCTACACCTTC.

This chain links TRBV28 with TRBJ2-2, with TRBD1 identical over 7 bases. CDR1 and CDR2 (germline): MDHEN, SYDVKM. There are 19 residues in the CDR3. V shed 6 bases, J shed 7 bases, and the junction held 23 bases outside the gene matches. CDR3 region: CASSPPPGQKSPRVGELFF. In nucleotides, the CDR3 is TGTGCCAGCAGCCCCCCCCCGGGACAGAAAAGCCCTCGGGTCGGGGAGCTGTTTTTT. Full variable domain (rest looked up from reference TRBV28 and TRBJ2-2): DVKVTQSSRYLVKRTGEKVFLECVQDMDHENMFWYRQDPGLGLRLIYFSYDVKMKEKGDIPEGYSVSREKKERFSLILESASTNQTSMYLCASSPPPGQKSPRVGELFFGEGSRLTVL.

The V call is TRBV4-3, the J call TRBJ1-4; the match to TRBD1 covers 7 bases. Germline V gene lookup returns CDR1 LGHNA and CDR2 YSLEER. The CDR3 contains 20 residues. J gave up 6 bases and V 4 bases, and 23 bases lay outside the gene matches. The CDR3 DNA reads TGCGCCAGCAGCCCCTACATGGGGACAGACCAATTACCCCCCGATGAAAAACTGTTTTTT. Protein: CASSPYMGTDQLPPDEKLFF.

Only a few counts were recorded for this clone. V is TRBV7-3 and J is TRBJ2-2; 9 nucleotides line up with TRBD2. The CDR3 consists of 15 residues. After removal of 8 bases from V and 9 bases from J, the junction contained 13 bases not matched to a gene. Per germline, CDR1 SGHTA and CDR2 FQGTGA. This CDR3 reads CASGTAGGPIRELFF. CDR3 nucleotide sequence: TGTGCCAGCGGGACAGCGGGGGGCCCGATTCGGGAGCTGTTTTTT.

CDR3 protein: CASSFGQGFRYEQYF. The CDR3 coding sequence is TGCGCCAGCAGCTTCGGACAGGGGTTTAGATACGAGCAGTACTTC. The chain carries TRBV5-1 and TRBJ2-7; TRBD1 agrees at 9 bases. Germline CDR1 reads SGHRS; CDR2 reads YFSETQ. V was pared by 2 bases and J by 4 bases, with 7 bases of the junction left unmatched. The CDR3 has 15 amino acids.

The chain is built from TRBV15 and TRBJ1-1; TRBD1 might be the D (6 bases). CDR3 length equals 12 residues. Germline loops: CDR1 LNHNV, CDR2 YYDKDF (reference sequence). V dropped 9 bases and J dropped 1 base, with 9 bases sitting between them. The CDR3 reads CATTQGNTEAFF. CDR3 in DNA: TGTGCCACAACACAGGGGAACACTGAAGCTTTCTTT.

J is TRBJ1-1 and V is TRBV13, with 8 bases matching TRBD1. Unmatched junction bases numbered 1, after V lost 0 bases and J lost 1 base. Germline V gives CDR1 PRHDT, CDR2 FYEKMQ (reference sequence). The CDR3 spans 15 residues. CDR3 bases: TGTGCCAGCAGCTTAGGAGACAGGGGGAACACTGAAGCTTTCTTT. Amino acid sequence: CASSLGDRGNTEAFF.

The genes are TRBV19 and TRBJ2-7; 11 bases line up with TRBD1. J lost 3 bases, V lost 5 bases, and 6 bases had no gene match. Germline V CDR1 and CDR2: LNHDA, SQIVND (reference sequence). There are 15 residues in the CDR3. In nucleotides, the CDR3 is TGTGCCAGTAGTCCCTTCGGGACAGGGGGCTACGAGCAGTACTTC. Translated: CASSPFGTGGYEQYF.

The V call is TRBV28, the J call TRBJ1-2; 12 bases agree with TRBD1. The CDR3 runs 16 residues. Germline CDR1 is MDHEN and CDR2 is SYDVKM. The J segment lost 7 bases and the V segment lost 3 bases, leaving 9 bases of the junction unmatched. CDR3 region: CASSFPSGTGGLGYTF. CDR3 DNA: TGTGCCAGCAGTTTTCCCTCCGGGACAGGGGGCCTTGGCTACACCTTC.

The chain recombines TRBV7-9 with TRBJ2-5; tentatively, D is TRBD1 (6 bases). In germline, CDR1 is SEHNR, CDR2 FQNEAQ (reference sequence). V was shortened by 6 bases and J by 1 base, with 15 bases between the two germline ends. The CDR3 is 15 residues long. The CDR3 loop reads CASRGNTGRQETQYF. The DNA for the CDR3 is TGTGCCAGCAGAGGTAATACAGGGCGCCAAGAGACCCAGTACTTC. Drawing the rest from reference TRBV7-9 and TRBJ2-5, the complete variable domain is DTGVSQNPRHKITKRGQNVTFRCDPISEHNRLYWYRQTLGQGPEFLTYFQNEAQLEKSRLLSDRFSAERPKGSFSTLEIQRTEQGDSAMYLCASRGNTGRQETQYFGPGTRLLVL.

This clone was counted between two and nine times. This chain uses TRBV6-6 with TRBJ1-5; 7 positions agree with TRBD1. CDR3 length: 15 amino acids. Germline CDR1 and CDR2: MNHNY and SVGAGI (reference sequence). The V gene end was trimmed by 3 bases and the J gene end by 7 bases; junction bases not matched to a gene: 9. CDR3 DNA sequence: TGTGCCAGCAGTTATCCCGCAGACAGGGCCCAGCCCCAGCATTTT. Protein: CASSYPADRAQPQHF.

This clone was seen once. This sequence joins TRBV24-1 and TRBJ2-3; D may be TRBD1 (6 bases). Germline loops: CDR1 KGHDR, CDR2 SFDVKD. The V end lost 3 bases, the J end lost 0 bases, and 12 bases lay between the germline ends. The CDR3 spans 16 residues. CDR3 amino acids: CATSDTGQLSTDTQYF. CDR3 bases: TGTGCCACCAGTGATACTGGACAGCTTAGCACAGATACGCAGTATTTT.

This clone occurred once. The chain couples TRBV24-1 to TRBJ2-2, with TRBD2 matching over 8 bases. This CDR3 has 15 amino acids. After removal of 3 bases from V and 7 bases from J, the junction contained 6 bases not matched to a gene. Germline V lookup: CDR1 KGHDR, CDR2 SFDVKD. The CDR3 protein is CATSDSRGGNGELFF. The CDR3 coding sequence is TGTGCCACCAGTGATAGTCGGGGGGGAAACGGGGAGCTGTTTTTT.

CDR3 coding DNA: TGTGCCAGCAGCTTATCTGGGACAGATCTTCAGCCCCAGCATTTT. Translated: CASSLSGTDLQPQHF. The chain joins TRBV7-2 to TRBJ1-5, with 7 nucleotides matching TRBD1. The CDR3 consists of 15 residues. Germline trimming cut 2 bases from V and 6 bases from J; bases unmatched to any gene: 7. CDR1 and CDR2 (germline): SGHTA, FQGNSA.

This clone was counted a single time. The chain links TRBV7-9 to TRBJ1-1; possibly TRBD1 for D (6 bases). Germline CDR1 reads SEHNR; CDR2 reads FQNEAQ (reference sequence). V gave up 5 bases and J gave up 4 bases, with 11 bases separating them. The CDR3 totals 13 residues. CDR3 bases: TGTGCCAGCAGCCCTCGGACAGTCACTGAAGCTTTCTTT. Residues: CASSPRTVTEAFF.

This sequence joins TRBV5-6 and TRBJ2-3; 10 bases are a match to TRBD2. The length of the CDR3 is 17 residues. The V gene's germline CDR1 is SGHDT and CDR2 YYEEEE. Unmatched junction bases numbered 5, after V lost 0 bases and J lost 1 base. CDR3 residues: CASSLELAGSGTDTQYF. The CDR3 nucleotides are TGTGCCAGCAGCTTGGAACTAGCGGGGTCTGGCACAGATACGCAGTATTTT.